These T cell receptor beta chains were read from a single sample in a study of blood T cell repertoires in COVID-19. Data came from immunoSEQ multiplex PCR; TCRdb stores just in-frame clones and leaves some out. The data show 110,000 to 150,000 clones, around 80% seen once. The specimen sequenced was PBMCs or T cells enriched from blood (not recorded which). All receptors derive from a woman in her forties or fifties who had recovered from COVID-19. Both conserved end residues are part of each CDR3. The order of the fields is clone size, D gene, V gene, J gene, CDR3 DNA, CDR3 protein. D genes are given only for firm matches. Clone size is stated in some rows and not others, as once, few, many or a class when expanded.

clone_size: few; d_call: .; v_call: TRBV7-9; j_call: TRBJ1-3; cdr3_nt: TGTGCCAGCAGCTTAGGCAGGGGAATGATAATAAACACCATATATTTT; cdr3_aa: CASSLGRGMIINTIYF
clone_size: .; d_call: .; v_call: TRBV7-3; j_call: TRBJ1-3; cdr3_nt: TGTGCCAGCAGCTTAGGAGGGGGAAACACCATATATTTT; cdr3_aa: CASSLGGGNTIYF
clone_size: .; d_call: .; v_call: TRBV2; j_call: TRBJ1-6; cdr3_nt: TGTGCCAGCGGGGCATCACCCCTCCACTTT; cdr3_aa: CASGASPLHF
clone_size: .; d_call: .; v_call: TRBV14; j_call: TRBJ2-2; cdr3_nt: TGTGCCAGCAGCCCAACGACAGCGAACACCGGGGAGCTGTTTTTT; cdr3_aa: CASSPTTANTGELFF
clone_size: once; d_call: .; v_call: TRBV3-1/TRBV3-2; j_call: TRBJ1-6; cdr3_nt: TGTGCCAGCAGCCGAGGGGCGCGGCAGGGAGGCTCACCCCTCCACTTT; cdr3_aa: CASSRGARQGGSPLHF
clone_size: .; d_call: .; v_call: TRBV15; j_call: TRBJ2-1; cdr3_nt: TGTGCCACCAGCCCCGACTATCTTCAGTCCTACAATGAGCAGTTCTTC; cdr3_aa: CATSPDYLQSYNEQFF
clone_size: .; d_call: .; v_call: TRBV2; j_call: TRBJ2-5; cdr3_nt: TGTGCCAGCAGTGAGGGACACGAAGAGACCCAGTACTTC; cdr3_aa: CASSEGHEETQYF
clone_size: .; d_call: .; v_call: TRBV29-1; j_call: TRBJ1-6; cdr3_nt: TGCAGCGAGGTGTGGGACTGGGTCCCGAATTCACCCCTCCACTTT; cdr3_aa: CSEVWDWVPNSPLHF
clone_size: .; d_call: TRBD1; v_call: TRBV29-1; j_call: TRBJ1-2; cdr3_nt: TGCAGCACCGGACAGGGCCCTAACTATGGCTACACCTTC; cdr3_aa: CSTGQGPNYGYTF
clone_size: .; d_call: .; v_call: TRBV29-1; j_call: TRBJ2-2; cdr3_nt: TGCAGCGTTGCCCCCGGGACACGGAATACCGGGGAGCTGTTTTTT; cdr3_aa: CSVAPGTRNTGELFF
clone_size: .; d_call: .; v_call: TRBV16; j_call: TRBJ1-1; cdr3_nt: TGTGCCAGCAGCCAATCCCGCAGGGTGGCTGAAGCTTTCTTT; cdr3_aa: CASSQSRRVAEAFF
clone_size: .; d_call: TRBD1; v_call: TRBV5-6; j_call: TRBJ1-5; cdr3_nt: TGTGCCAGCAGCTTTAGGACAGGGCCTAGCAATCAGCCCCAGCATTTT; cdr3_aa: CASSFRTGPSNQPQHF
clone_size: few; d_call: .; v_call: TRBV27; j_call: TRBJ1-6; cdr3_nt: TGTGCCAGCAGTCCCACAACCCGGAGCTCCTATAATTCACCCCTCCACTTT; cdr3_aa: CASSPTTRSSYNSPLHF
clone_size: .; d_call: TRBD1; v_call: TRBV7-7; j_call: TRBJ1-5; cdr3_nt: TGTGCCAGCAGCTTAGAGGGGGCGGCGAATCAGCCCCAGCATTTT; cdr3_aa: CASSLEGAANQPQHF
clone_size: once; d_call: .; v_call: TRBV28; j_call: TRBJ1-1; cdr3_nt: TGTGCCAGCAGTTTATTCCGGGGGGTTGAGACTGAAGCTTTCTTT; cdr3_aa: CASSLFRGVETEAFF
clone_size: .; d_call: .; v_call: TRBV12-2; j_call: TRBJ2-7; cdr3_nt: TGTGCAAGTCGCTTAGCTGGGACAGCCCCACGGTGGGACGAGCAGTACTTC; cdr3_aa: CASRLAGTAPRWDEQYF
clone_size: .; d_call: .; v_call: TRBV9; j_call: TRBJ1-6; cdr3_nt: TGTGCCAGCAGCGTAGATCAGGTCTCACCCCTCCACTTT; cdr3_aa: CASSVDQVSPLHF
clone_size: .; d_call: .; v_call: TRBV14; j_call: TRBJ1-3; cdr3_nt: TGTGCCAGCAGCTTCGACATCGAATATGGAAACACCATATATTTT; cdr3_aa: CASSFDIEYGNTIYF
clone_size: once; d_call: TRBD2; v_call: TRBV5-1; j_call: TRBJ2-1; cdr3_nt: TGCGCCAGCCTCTTAGGAGCGGGGGGCTACAATGAGCAGTTCTTC; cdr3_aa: CASLLGAGGYNEQFF
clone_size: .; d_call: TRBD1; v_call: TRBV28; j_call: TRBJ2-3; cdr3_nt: TGTGCCAGCAGCACGAGGACAGGAGGCGATACGCAGTATTTT; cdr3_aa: CASSTRTGGDTQYF
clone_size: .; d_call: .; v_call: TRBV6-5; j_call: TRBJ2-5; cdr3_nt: TGTGCCAGCAGTTTGGGGGGACGGATTGAGACCCAGTACTTC; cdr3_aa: CASSLGGRIETQYF
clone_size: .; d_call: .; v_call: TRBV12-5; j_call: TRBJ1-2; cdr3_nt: TGTGCTAGTGGTTTAACCGGCATCTCGACAGGTTTCTATGGCTACACCTTC; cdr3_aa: CASGLTGISTGFYGYTF
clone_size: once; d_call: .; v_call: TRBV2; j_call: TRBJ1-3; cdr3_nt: TGTGCCAGCAGCGAGACTGGAAACACCATATATTTT; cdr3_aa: CASSETGNTIYF
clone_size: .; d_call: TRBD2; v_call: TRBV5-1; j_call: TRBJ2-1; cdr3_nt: TGCGCCAGCATCCAAGGGCGGGGGGGCCTTGAGGGGCAGTTCTTC; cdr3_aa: CASIQGRGGLEGQFF
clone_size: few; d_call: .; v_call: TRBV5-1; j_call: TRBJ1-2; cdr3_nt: TGCGCCAGCAGCCTAGAACAGGGTGGCTACACCTTC; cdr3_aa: CASSLEQGGYTF
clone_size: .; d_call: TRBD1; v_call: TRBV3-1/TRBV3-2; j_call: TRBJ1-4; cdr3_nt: TGTGCCAGCAGCTCGGGACAGTTAAATGAAAAACTGTTTTTT; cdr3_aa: CASSSGQLNEKLFF
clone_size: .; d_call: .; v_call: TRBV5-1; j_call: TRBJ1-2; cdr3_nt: TGCGCCAGCAGCTTGGAAGGTCAGGCGGGGCATGGCTACACCTTC; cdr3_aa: CASSLEGQAGHGYTF
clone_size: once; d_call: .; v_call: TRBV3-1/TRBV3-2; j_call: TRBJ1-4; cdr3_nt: TGTGCCAGCAGCCAAAGTTGGGGGGGTGAAAAACTGTTTTTT; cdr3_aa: CASSQSWGGEKLFF
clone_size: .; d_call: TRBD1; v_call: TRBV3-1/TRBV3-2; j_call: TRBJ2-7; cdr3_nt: TGTGCCAGCAGCCACCGACAGGGGGCTTACGAGCAGTACTTC; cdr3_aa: CASSHRQGAYEQYF
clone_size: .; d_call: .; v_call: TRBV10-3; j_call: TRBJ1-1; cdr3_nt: TGTGCCATCGGGGAGGGAGTCGCTGAAGCTTTCTTT; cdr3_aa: CAIGEGVAEAFF
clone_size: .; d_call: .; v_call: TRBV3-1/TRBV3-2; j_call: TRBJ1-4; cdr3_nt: TGTGCCAGCAGCCAAGTCTCGGGGGGCGATGAAAAACTGTTTTTT; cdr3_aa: CASSQVSGGDEKLFF
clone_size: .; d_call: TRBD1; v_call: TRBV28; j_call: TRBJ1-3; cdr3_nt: TGTGCCAGCGGACTGACAGGGAGTACTGGAAACACCATATATTTT; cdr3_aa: CASGLTGSTGNTIYF
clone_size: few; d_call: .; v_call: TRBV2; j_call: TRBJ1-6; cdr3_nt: TGTGCCAGCAGCAGGGTCTCACCCCTCCACTTT; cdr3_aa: CASSRVSPLHF
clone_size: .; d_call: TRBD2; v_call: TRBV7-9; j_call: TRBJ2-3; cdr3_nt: TGTGCCAGCAGCCTCCCGGGGGGTACAGATACGCAGTATTTT; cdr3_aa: CASSLPGGTDTQYF
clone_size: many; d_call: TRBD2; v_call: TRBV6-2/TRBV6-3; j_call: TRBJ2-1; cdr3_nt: TGTGCCAGCAGTCACGGACTAGAGTATGAGCAGTTCTTC; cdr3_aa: CASSHGLEYEQFF
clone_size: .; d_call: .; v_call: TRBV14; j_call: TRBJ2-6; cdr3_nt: TGTGCCAGCAGCCAAGTATCAAGGGGCCTTGGGGCCAACGTCCTGACTTTC; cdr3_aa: CASSQVSRGLGANVLTF
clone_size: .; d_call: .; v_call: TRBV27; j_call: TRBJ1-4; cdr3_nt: TGTGCCAGCAGTTTAGCTGGCGGTGCAACTAATGAAAAACTGTTTTTT; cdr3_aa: CASSLAGGATNEKLFF
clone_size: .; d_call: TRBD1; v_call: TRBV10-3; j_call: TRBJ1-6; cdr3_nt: TGTGCCATCAGCAACCGAACCGGGACAGAAGTCCACTTT; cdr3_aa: CAISNRTGTEVHF
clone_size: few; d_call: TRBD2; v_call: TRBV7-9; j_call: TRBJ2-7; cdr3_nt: TGTGCCAGCAGCCCACTAGCGGGGCGCCCACGGGAGCAGTACTTC; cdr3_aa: CASSPLAGRPREQYF
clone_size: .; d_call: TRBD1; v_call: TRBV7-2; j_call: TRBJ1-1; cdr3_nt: TGTGCCAGCAGGACAGGGCCGAGAACTGAAGCTTTCTTT; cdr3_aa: CASRTGPRTEAFF
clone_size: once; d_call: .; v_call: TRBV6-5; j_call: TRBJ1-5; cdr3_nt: TGTGCCAGCAGTTTCGGGGGAAGCAATCAGCCCCAGCATTTT; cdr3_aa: CASSFGGSNQPQHF
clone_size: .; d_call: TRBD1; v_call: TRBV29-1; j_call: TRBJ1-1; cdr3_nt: TGCAGCGTGCGGACAGGGGGTGGCACTGAAGCTTTCTTT; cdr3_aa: CSVRTGGGTEAFF
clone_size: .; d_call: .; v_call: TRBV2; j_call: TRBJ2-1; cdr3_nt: TGTGCCAGCAGGGGGGACTTGTTTCAGTTCTTC; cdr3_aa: CASRGDLFQFF
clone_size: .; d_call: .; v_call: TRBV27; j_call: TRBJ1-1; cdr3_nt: TGTGCCAGCAGTTCTGAACCCTGGGCCACTGAAGCTTTCTTT; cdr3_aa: CASSSEPWATEAFF
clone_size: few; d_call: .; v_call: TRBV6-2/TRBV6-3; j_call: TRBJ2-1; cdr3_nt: TGTGCCAGCAGCGCGGCGTCGTCTTACTACAATGAGCAGTTCTTC; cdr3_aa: CASSAASSYYNEQFF
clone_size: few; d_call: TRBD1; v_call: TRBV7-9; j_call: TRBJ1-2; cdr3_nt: TGTGCCAGCAGCTTAGAAATGACAGGGAACTATGGCTACACCTTC; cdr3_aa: CASSLEMTGNYGYTF
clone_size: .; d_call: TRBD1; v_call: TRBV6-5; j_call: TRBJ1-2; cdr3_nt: TGTGCCAGCAGACAGGGGGCGAAAAACTATGGCTACACCTTC; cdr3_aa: CASRQGAKNYGYTF
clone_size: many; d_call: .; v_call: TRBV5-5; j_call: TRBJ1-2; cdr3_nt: TGTGCCAGCAGCTTGGCCGGGGAGGGATGGTATGGCTACACCTTC; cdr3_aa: CASSLAGEGWYGYTF
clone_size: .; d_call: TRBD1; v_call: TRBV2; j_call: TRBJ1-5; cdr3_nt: TGTGCCAGCAGCGTAGGGACAGGGCGCCGGTATAGCAATCAGCCCCAGCATTTT; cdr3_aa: CASSVGTGRRYSNQPQHF
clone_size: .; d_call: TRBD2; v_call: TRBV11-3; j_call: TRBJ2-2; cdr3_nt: TGTGCCAGCGCCCGTACCGGGACTAGCGGTACCGGGGAGCTGTTTTTT; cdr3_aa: CASARTGTSGTGELFF
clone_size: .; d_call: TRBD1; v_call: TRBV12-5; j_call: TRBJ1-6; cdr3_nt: TGTGCTAGTGGTTTGGTCCCTCAGGACAGGGTTAACTCACCCCTCCACTTT; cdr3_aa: CASGLVPQDRVNSPLHF
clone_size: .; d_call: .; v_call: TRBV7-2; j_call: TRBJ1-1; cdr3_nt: TGTGCCAGCAAGGGGCGCGGCACTGAAGCTTTCTTT; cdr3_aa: CASKGRGTEAFF
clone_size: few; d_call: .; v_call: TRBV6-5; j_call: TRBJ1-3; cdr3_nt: TGTGCCAGCATCCCTAAGCGCGGCTCTGGAAACACCATATATTTT; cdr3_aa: CASIPKRGSGNTIYF
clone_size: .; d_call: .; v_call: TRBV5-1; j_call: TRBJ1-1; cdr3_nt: TGCGCCAGCAGCTTGTTGGCCTACACTGAAGCTTTCTTT; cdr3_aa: CASSLLAYTEAFF
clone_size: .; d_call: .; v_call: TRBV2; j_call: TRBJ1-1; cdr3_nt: TGTGCCAGCAGTGCACAGGGTGTGGGCACTGAAGCTTTCTTT; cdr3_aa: CASSAQGVGTEAFF
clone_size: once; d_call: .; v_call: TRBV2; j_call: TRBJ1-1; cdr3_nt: TGTGCCAGCAGTGATCGGCAGGGATACACTGAAGCTTTCTTT; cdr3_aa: CASSDRQGYTEAFF